Listed here are 32 T cell receptor beta chains from one sample, sequenced in a study of shared clonotypes between healthy human individuals. Sequenced by immunoSEQ multiplex PCR; TCRdb stores in-frame clones only, minus some. This table has about 980,000 clones, 76% appearing once. The source material was memory CD4+ T cells sorted from blood. This sample's subset: CD45RA-negative fraction. The receptors stem from a man younger than 35 in good health.

The chain is built from TRBV5-1 and TRBJ1-1, with 9 bases matching TRBD1. The CDR3 spans 19 residues. Germline lookup yields CDR1 SGHRS and CDR2 YFSETQ. Germline trimming cut 4 bases from V and 1 base from J; bases unmatched to any gene: 17. The chain's CDR3 is CASSLEQGAKGWSNTEAFF. The CDR3 DNA follows: TGCGCCAGCAGCCTAGAACAGGGGGCGAAGGGGTGGTCGAACACTGAAGCTTTCTTT.

As to this clone: A read error is the likely source, as a far larger clone sits one nucleotide away. The chain links TRBV6-1 to TRBJ1-2; D is unresolved. Germline CDR1 MNHNS, CDR2 SASEGT. This CDR3 contains 11 residues. The germline V and J ends were trimmed by 7 bases and 2 bases, with 5 bases remaining between them. The CDR3 coding sequence is TGTGCCAGCACCCCGAACTATGGCTACACCTTC. Its protein is CASTPNYGYTF.

This clone occurred a few times. V is TRBV10-3 and J is TRBJ2-3; no reliable D call. Germline V gives CDR1 ENHRY, CDR2 SYGVKD. The CDR3 extends over 13 amino acids. Trimming cost V 6 bases and J 2 bases, with 9 bases left between them. The CDR3 protein is CAISLEATDTQYF. The CDR3 DNA is TGTGCCATCAGCCTAGAAGCCACAGATACGCAGTATTTT.

CDR3 coding DNA: TGTGCCAGCAGCTTGGCGGCAGGTTCTAATTCACCCCTCCACTTT. Amino acids: CASSLAAGSNSPLHF. This chain uses TRBV5-4 with TRBJ1-6, with D unclear. Trimming stripped 0 bases from V and 6 bases from J, with 10 bases between. CDR1 is SGHNT and CDR2 is YYREEE in the germline V gene (reference sequence). The CDR3 totals 15 residues.

The rearrangement uses TRBV19 and TRBJ1-4, with D perhaps TRBD1 (6 bases). The V end was cut by 7 bases, the J end by 8 bases, with 20 bases between. The CDR3 contains 15 residues. Germline values: CDR1 LNHDA, CDR2 SQIVND (reference sequence). CDR3 sequence: CASIHSTGRGEKLFF. The CDR3 bases are TGTGCCAGTATCCACTCGACAGGACGAGGCGAAAAACTGTTTTTT.

To note about this clone: Other DNA sequences of this sample code for an identical CDR3. This rearrangement joins TRBV5-1 to TRBJ1-1; maybe TRBD1 (6 bases). Looked up from germline, CDR1 is SGHRS and CDR2 is YFSETQ. Trimming took 2 bases from V and 2 from J, leaving 10 bases between them. This CDR3 is 14 amino acids long. In nucleotides, the CDR3 is TGCGCCAGCAGCTTAGGGGGACGAAACACTGAAGCTTTCTTT. This codes for CASSLGGRNTEAFF.

This sequence joins TRBV10-1 and TRBJ2-5; 8 bases fit TRBD2. Germline CDR1 and CDR2: WNHNN and SYGVQD (reference sequence). The ends lost 4 bases at V and 3 bases at J; junction bases unmatched: 4. The CDR3 has 14 amino acids. The CDR3 DNA follows: TGCGCCAGCAGTGGGAGCGGGAGAAAAGAGACCCAGTACTTC. Its translation is CASSGSGRKETQYF.

V usage is TRBV21-1 and J usage is TRBJ2-7; whether TRBD1, the table's D call, matches the DNA was not checked. TRBV21-1 is marked as a pseudogene. The CDR3 length is 17 residues. CDR3 amino acids: CASTPEGARSYSYEQYF. The CDR3 region has the DNA TGTGCCAGCACTCCGGAGGGGGCGCGGTCCTACTCCTACGAGCAGTACTTC.

V usage is TRBV6-5 and J usage is TRBJ2-7; the D gene is possibly TRBD2 (6 bases). This CDR3 region has 14 residues. Germline V gene lookup returns CDR1 MNHEY and CDR2 SVGAGI. V lost 4 bases, J lost 0 bases, and 10 bases lay in between. The CDR3 sequence: CASSSPGDSYEQYF. CDR3 nucleotide sequence: TGTGCCAGCAGTTCCCCGGGGGACTCCTACGAGCAGTACTTC.

The chain combines TRBV19 with TRBJ1-6; D gene ambiguous. This CDR3 contains 17 residues. V was trimmed by 4 bases and J by 0 bases, leaving 13 bases between them. Germline V gene sequence: CDR1 LNHDA, CDR2 SQIVND (reference sequence). CDR3 loop: CASSTRTGSSYNSPLHF. In DNA, the CDR3 is TGTGCCAGTAGTACGAGGACGGGGAGCTCCTATAATTCACCCCTCCACTTT.

Only one count was recorded for this clone. The chain carries TRBV5-1 and TRBJ2-1; 9 nucleotides agree with TRBD2. CDR1 and CDR2 from the germline V gene are SGHRS and YFSETQ. The CDR3 contains 15 residues. Trimming removed 2 bases from V and 3 bases from J; junction bases left unmatched: 3. The CDR3 sequence: CASSFSGSVYNEQFF. The CDR3 coding sequence is TGCGCCAGCAGCTTTAGCGGGAGCGTCTACAATGAGCAGTTCTTC.

This chain connects TRBV28 to TRBJ2-5; TRBD1 matches 9 bases. The CDR3 is 16 residues long. Trimming removed 3 bases from V and 4 bases from J; junction bases left unmatched: 9. Germline V CDR1 and CDR2: MDHEN, SYDVKM. DNA of the CDR3: TGTGCCAGCAGTTTCCTCGGACAGGGGTACGGAGAGACCCAGTACTTC. It encodes CASSFLGQGYGETQYF.

The chain couples TRBV5-1 to TRBJ2-7; TRBD1 matches 7 bases. In germline, CDR1 is SGHRS, CDR2 YFSETQ. The ends lost 4 bases at V and 6 bases at J; junction bases unmatched: 13. This CDR3 region has 15 residues. The CDR3 DNA reads TGCGCCAGCAGCATTACAGCGGACAGGTTTTCCGAGCAGTACTTC. Protein sequence: CASSITADRFSEQYF. Drawing the rest from reference TRBV5-1 and TRBJ2-7, the complete variable domain is KAGVTQTPRYLIKTRGQQVTLSCSPISGHRSVSWYQQTPGQGLQFLFEYFSETQRNKGNFPGRFSGRQFSNSRSEMNVSTLELGDSALYLCASSITADRFSEQYFGPGTRLTVT.

The count of this clone is one. The chain uses TRBV4-3 and TRBJ1-2; TRBD1 matches at 8 bases. The germline gives CDR1 LGHNA, CDR2 YSLEER. The CDR3 length is 14 residues. Trimming at V came to 2 bases and at J to 5 bases, leaving 4 bases not matched to a gene. The CDR3 sequence: CASSQPGQGYGYTF. The CDR3 bases are TGCGCCAGCAGCCAACCCGGACAGGGATATGGCTACACCTTC.

This chain links TRBV9 with TRBJ1-4; D might be TRBD1 (5 bases). This CDR3 is 15 amino acids long. Trimming removed 4 bases from V and 4 bases from J, with 14 bases in between. The germline CDR1 and CDR2 sequences are SGDLS and YYNGEE. CDR3 coding DNA: TGTGCCAGCAGCTCCTCAGGGTTTCTTAATGAAAAACTGTTTTTT. This translates into CASSSSGFLNEKLFF.

Only a few counts were recorded for this clone. The chain links TRBV15 to TRBJ2-1; 8 nucleotides align to TRBD2. The CDR3 spans 15 residues. Germline V gene data show CDR1 as LNHNV and CDR2 as YYDKDF (reference sequence). Trimming removed 3 bases from V and 8 bases from J; junction bases left unmatched: 9. CDR3 protein: CATSRSGTRKDEQFF. CDR3 DNA: TGTGCCACCAGCAGGTCGGGGACTAGGAAGGATGAGCAGTTCTTC.

The chain joins TRBV4-1 to TRBJ2-7, with 11 bases that match TRBD2. The CDR3 has 17 amino acids. Germline V gives CDR1 MGHRA, CDR2 YSYEKL. J lost 3 bases, V lost 3 bases, and 10 bases had no gene match. The CDR3 loop is CASSHPLGLADLYEQYF. As DNA, the CDR3 is TGCGCCAGCAGCCACCCCTTGGGACTAGCGGACCTCTACGAGCAGTACTTC.

As to this clone: Within the sample, other DNA sequences also encode this same CDR3. The chain has TRBV5-6 and TRBJ1-5; no clear D. Looked up from germline, CDR1 is SGHDT and CDR2 is YYEEEE. The V end was cut by 3 bases, the J end by 0 bases, with 7 bases between. The CDR3 loop spans 14 amino acids. DNA for the CDR3: TGTGCCAGCAGCTCCTTATATAGCAATCAGCCCCAGCATTTT. Its translation is CASSSLYSNQPQHF.

The genes are TRBV6-1 and TRBJ1-5; 7 positions agree with TRBD1. V trimming: 3 bases; J trimming: 7 bases; junction bases outside the gene matches: 12. The CDR3 is 16 amino acids. CDR1 MNHNS and CDR2 SASEGT come from the germline V gene. The CDR3, as DNA: TGTGCCAGCAGTGACGGCCGCAGGGGGGCAAGGCAGCCCCAGCATTTT. Translation gives CASSDGRRGARQPQHF.

This clone appeared a few times. CDR3 nucleotide sequence: TGTGCCAGCAGCTCCCAAGGACTCTCGGAGTCACCCCTCCACTTT. Translation: CASSSQGLSESPLHF. The chain is built from TRBV7-9 and TRBJ1-6; no definite D call. Germline assignment: CDR1 SEHNR and CDR2 FQNEAQ (reference sequence). Trimming cost V 4 bases and J 10 bases, with 17 bases left between them. This CDR3 is 15 amino acids long.

V and J are TRBV28 and TRBJ1-2; D remains ambiguous. V was clipped by 3 bases and J by 4 bases, with 6 bases between them. Germline CDR1 MDHEN, CDR2 SYDVKM. The CDR3 has 12 residues. CDR3 sequence reads: CASSLFRYGYTF. CDR3 sequence (DNA): TGTGCCAGCAGTTTGTTCCGCTATGGCTACACCTTC.

Details on this clone: The sample has other DNA sequences that encode this CDR3 too. The chain links TRBV5-6 to TRBJ2-2; D unresolved. In germline, CDR1 is SGHDT, CDR2 YYEEEE. Trimming left V 4 bases short and J 6 bases short, with 4 bases between. The CDR3 is made up of 11 amino acids. The DNA of the CDR3 is TGTGCCAGCAGCCGACCCGGGGAGCTGTTTTTT. Translation: CASSRPGELFF. Full variable domain (remainder filled in from reference TRBV5-6 and TRBJ2-2): DAGVTQSPTHLIKTRGQQVTLRCSPKSGHDTVSWYQQALGQGPQFIFQYYEEEERQRGNFPDRFSGHQFPNYSSELNVNALLLGDSALYLCASSRPGELFFGEGSRLTVL.

The chain is built from TRBV2 and TRBJ2-5; no clear D. The germline CDR1 and CDR2 sequences are SNHLY and FYNNEI. The CDR3 consists of 13 residues. Trimming took 6 bases from V and 2 from J, leaving 10 bases between them. The CDR3 protein is CASRGRIQETQYF. CDR3 in DNA: TGTGCCAGCAGGGGCAGGATTCAAGAGACCCAGTACTTC. Full variable domain (remainder filled in from reference TRBV2 and TRBJ2-5): EPEVTQTPSHQVTQMGQEVILRCVPISNHLYFYWYRQILGQKVEFLVSFYNNEISEKSEIFDDQFSVERPDGSNFTLKIRSTKLEDSAMYFCASRGRIQETQYFGPGTRLLVL.

The rearrangement joins TRBV14 to TRBJ1-2; 7 nucleotides match TRBD1. The CDR3 totals 14 residues. Germline V gene sequence: CDR1 SGHDN, CDR2 FVKESK. V lost 4 bases to trimming and J lost 5 bases; unmatched junction nucleotides: 7. CDR3 in DNA: TGTGCCAGCAGCCCAGGGACAGCCTTATATGGCTACACCTTC. This codes for CASSPGTALYGYTF. Full variable domain (outside the CDR3, taken from reference TRBV14 and TRBJ1-2): EAGVTQFPSHSVIEKGQTVTLRCDPISGHDNLYWYRRVMGKEIKFLLHFVKESKQDESGMPNNRFLAERTGGTYSTLKVQPAELEDSGVYFCASSPGTALYGYTFGSGTRLTVV.

The chain links TRBV2 to TRBJ2-1, with D tentatively TRBD1 or TRBD2 (7 bases each). Trimming took off 6 bases at V and 8 bases at J, with 20 bases between the two ends. The CDR3 runs to 15 residues. Germline V gene lookup returns CDR1 SNHLY and CDR2 FYNNEI. The CDR3 here is CASRPPGGGRDEQFF. For the CDR3, the DNA is TGTGCCAGCAGACCCCCAGGGGGAGGGCGGGATGAGCAGTTCTTC.

The chain recombines TRBV7-2 with TRBJ2-7; D uncertain. V gave up 2 bases and J gave up 4 bases, with 6 bases separating them. CDR1 is SGHTA, CDR2 FQGNSA, per germline. The CDR3 spans 12 residues. The CDR3 loop is CASSLFTYEQYF. The CDR3 DNA reads TGTGCCAGCAGCTTATTCACTTACGAGCAGTACTTC. Drawing the rest from reference TRBV7-2 and TRBJ2-7, the complete variable domain is GAGVSQSPSNKVTEKGKDVELRCDPISGHTALYWYRQSLGQGLEFLIYFQGNSAPDKSGLPSDRFSAERTGGSVSTLTIQRTQQEDSAVYLCASSLFTYEQYFGPGTRLTVT.

The chain combines TRBV7-8 with TRBJ2-1, with a weak D call TRBD2 (5 bases). The CDR3 runs to 12 residues. The germline CDR1 and CDR2 sequences are SGHVS and FQNEAQ. V lost 5 bases, J lost 9 bases, and 11 bases lay in between. The CDR3 region has the DNA TGTGCCAGCAGCCTTAGCGAAAGTGAGCAGTTCTTC. Protein: CASSLSESEQFF.

The rearrangement links TRBV5-5 to TRBJ2-7, with 8 nucleotides matching TRBD2. CDR1 and CDR2 from the germline V gene are SGHKS and YYEKEE (reference sequence). This CDR3 contains 15 residues. The J segment lost 4 bases and the V segment lost 0 bases, leaving 6 bases of the junction unmatched. The CDR3 sequence is CASSLERGSRYEQYF. CDR3 DNA: TGTGCCAGCAGCTTGGAGCGGGGGAGTAGGTACGAGCAGTACTTC.

The chain joins TRBV5-6 to TRBJ1-4; 7 bases agree with TRBD1. CDR3 length equals 16 residues. Germline CDR1 reads SGHDT; CDR2 reads YYEEEE. Trimming removed 4 bases from V and 6 bases from J; junction bases left unmatched: 12. DNA for the CDR3: TGTGCCAGCAGCGGAAATACAGGGGTAGCTTATGAAAAACTGTTTTTT. This encodes CASSGNTGVAYEKLFF.

This clone showed up just a few times. The V gene is TRBV6-6, the J gene TRBJ2-7; TRBD1 aligns across 9 bases. Trimming at V came to 0 bases and at J to 0 bases, leaving 0 bases not matched to a gene. The CDR3 is 15 residues long. CDR1 and CDR2 from the germline V gene are MNHNY and SVGAGI (reference sequence). The chain's CDR3 is CASSYSTGGSYEQYF. The CDR3 nucleotides are TGTGCCAGCAGTTACTCGACAGGGGGCTCCTACGAGCAGTACTTC.

The rearrangement joins TRBV7-9 to TRBJ2-6, with TRBD1 matching 7 bases. The V gene end was trimmed by 7 bases and the J gene end by 1 base; junction bases not matched to a gene: 7. The CDR3 is 16 amino acids. Germline CDR1 reads SEHNR; CDR2 reads FQNEAQ (reference sequence). The CDR3 region has the DNA TGTGCCAGCAACCACCTACAGGGGTCTGGGGCCAACGTCCTGACTTTC. It codes for CASNHLQGSGANVLTF.

This clone was seen a handful of times. The chain joins TRBV14 to TRBJ1-1; no reliable D call. The CDR3 runs 13 residues. The V and J ends lost 4 bases and 1 base respectively, with 7 bases between them. Germline CDR1 and CDR2: SGHDN and FVKESK. CDR3 loop: CASSRTGNTEAFF. The CDR3 DNA follows: TGTGCCAGCAGCCGGACGGGGAACACTGAAGCTTTCTTT.